The 14 T cell receptor beta chains below all came from one sample that was sequenced in a study of T cell clusters in autoimmune cytopenias. Tens of thousands of genome equivalents of blood DNA were amplified for TRB. TRB was amplified by touch-down multiplex PCR, primer pools A and B combined. TCRdb reprocessed the multiplex PCR reads, keeping one entry per CDR3 protein, no DNA. This sample contains 3,000 to 3,500 distinct CDR3 sequences. These data also formed part of another study, on T cell repertoires in aging, cancer and after chemotherapy.

Specimen: peripheral blood. Receptor source: a human donor in good health.

This clonotype ranks as medium-sized in terms of frequency. The V gene is TRBV20-1, the J gene TRBJ2-3; TCRdb picks TRBD1, but there is no DNA to check that call. This CDR3 spans 13 amino acids. Germline V CDR1 and CDR2: DFQATT, SNEGSKA (reference sequence). CDR3 residues: CSALTGGTDTQYF.

This clonotype is labeled medium-sized based on frequency. The chain has TRBV5-6 and TRBJ2-7. The germline V gene has CDR1 SGHDT and CDR2 YYEEEE. The CDR3 covers 15 residues. The CDR3 spells CASSLDPKPAYEQYF.

This clonotype shows up as medium-sized by frequency. The chain employs TRBV19 and TRBJ2-2; TCRdb calls TRBD1, which cannot be checked without DNA. The CDR3 has 14 residues. Germline CDR1 and CDR2: LNHDA and SQIVND (reference sequence). The CDR3 sequence is CASSSGGFVPELFF.

This clonotype shows up as medium-sized by frequency. CDR3 amino acids: CASSPLGTGTDTQYF. V and J are TRBV27 and TRBJ2-3; TCRdb lists TRBD1, though no DNA is available to test this call. The CDR3 consists of 15 residues. Germline-derived CDR1 and CDR2 are MNHEY and SMNVEV (reference sequence).

Its frequency marks this clonotype as medium-sized. The V and J genes are TRBV6-2 or TRBV6-3 and TRBJ2-7. CDR3 length equals 15 residues. Germline CDR1 and CDR2: MNHEY and SVGEGT. CDR3 sequence: CASSYSFDGSYEQYF.

The rearrangement uses TRBV20-1 and TRBJ1-3; TCRdb selects TRBD1, and the lack of DNA leaves this call unchecked. This CDR3 contains 13 residues. Germline V gene lookup returns CDR1 DFQATT and CDR2 SNEGSKA (reference sequence). CDR3 loop: CSARDRTQGTIYF.

By frequency, this clonotype is medium-sized. This chain connects TRBV20-1 to TRBJ2-7; TCRdb calls TRBD2, which cannot be checked without DNA. Germline V gene sequence: CDR1 DFQATT, CDR2 SNEGSKA (reference sequence). The CDR3 loop spans 14 amino acids. The CDR3 sequence is CSAIPARESYEQYF.

This clonotype shows up as medium-sized by frequency. The chain combines TRBV12-3 or TRBV12-4 with TRBJ1-1. This CDR3 has 11 residues. The CDR3 loop is CASSLRLEAFF.

Measured by frequency, this clonotype is medium-sized. CDR3 protein: CAISGGGPDEQYF. V gene TRBV10-3 combines with J gene TRBJ2-7; the D gene TCRdb calls, TRBD2, cannot be checked with no DNA. CDR1 is ENHRY, CDR2 SYGVKD, per germline. The CDR3 sequence is 13 residues long.

Considering frequency, this clonotype is medium-sized. The chain employs TRBV12-3 or TRBV12-4 and TRBJ1-1; there is no DNA to check the TCRdb D call of TRBD1. The CDR3 length is 13 residues. This CDR3 is CASSPGAGTEAFF.

Considering frequency, this clonotype is medium-sized. The chain links TRBV19 to TRBJ2-1; absent DNA, TCRdb's TRBD2 call cannot be checked. The CDR3 is 16 amino acids. CDR1 is LNHDA and CDR2 is SQIVND in the germline V gene (reference sequence). CDR3: CASSLRSSGRDNEQFF.

In terms of frequency, this clonotype is medium-sized. The V gene is TRBV6-2 or TRBV6-3, the J gene TRBJ2-7; without DNA, the TCRdb call of TRBD1 cannot be checked. CDR1 is MNHEY and CDR2 is SVGEGT in the germline V gene. The CDR3 sequence is 15 residues long. The CDR3 protein is CASSQGQGRGGEQYF.

Its frequency marks this clonotype as medium-sized. This chain uses TRBV19 with TRBJ2-2; the TRBD2 assignment by TCRdb is unverifiable without DNA. The CDR3 consists of 16 residues. Germline assignment: CDR1 LNHDA and CDR2 SQIVND (reference sequence). The CDR3 protein is CASSILLAGGAGELFF.

The rearrangement links TRBV28 to TRBJ1-6; the D call of TRBD1 rests on TCRdb alone, since no DNA is present to check it. Germline loops: CDR1 MDHEN, CDR2 SYDVKM. The CDR3 has 15 residues. The CDR3: CASSLLQGANSPLHF.